The present TCR beta chain was sequenced within a study of T cells in localized non-small cell lung cancer. Study-level findings and limits: Patients showing higher blood T cell density tended to see longer overall survival.

Clones were sequenced by immunoSEQ multiplex PCR, and TCRdb holds only the in-frame ones, with some missing. Of about 55,000 clones in the sample, 65% to 85% were seen once. Turning to this clone: Its antigen is unidentified.

This clonotype originated in a man between 40 and 70 years old with stage III lung adenocarcinoma. The sequences come from peripheral blood mononuclear cells, collected before any cancer treatment.

The CDR3 sequence: CASSAESSGNTIYF. The DNA of the CDR3 is TGTGCCAGCAGTGCGGAGAGCTCTGGAAACACCATATATTTT. J is TRBJ1-3 and V is TRBV2; D is ambiguous. CDR1 and CDR2 (germline): SNHLY, FYNNEI. The CDR3 length is 14 residues. V gave up 4 bases and J gave up 0 bases, with 7 bases separating them.